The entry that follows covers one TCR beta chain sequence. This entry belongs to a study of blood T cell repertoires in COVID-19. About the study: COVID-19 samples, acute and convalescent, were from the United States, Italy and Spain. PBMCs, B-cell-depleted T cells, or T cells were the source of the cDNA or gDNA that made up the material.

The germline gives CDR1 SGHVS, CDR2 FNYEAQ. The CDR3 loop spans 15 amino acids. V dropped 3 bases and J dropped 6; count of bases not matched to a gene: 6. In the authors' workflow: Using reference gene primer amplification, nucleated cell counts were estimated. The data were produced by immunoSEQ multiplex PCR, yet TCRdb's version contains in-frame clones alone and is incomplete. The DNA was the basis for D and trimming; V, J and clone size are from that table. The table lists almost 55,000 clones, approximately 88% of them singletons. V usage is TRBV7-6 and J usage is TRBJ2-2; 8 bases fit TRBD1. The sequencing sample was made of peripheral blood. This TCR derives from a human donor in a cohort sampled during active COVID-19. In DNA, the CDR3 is TGTGCCAGCAGCTTCCAGGGGGCGAGGGCCGGGGAGCTGTTTTTT. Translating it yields CASSFQGARAGELFF. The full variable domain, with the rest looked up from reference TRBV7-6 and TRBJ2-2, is GAGVSQSPRYKVTKRGQDVALRCDPISGHVSLYWYRQALGQGPEFLTYFNYEAQQDKSGLPNDRFSAERPEGSISTLTIQRTEQRDSAMYRCASSFQGARAGELFFGEGSRLTVL.